The 2 T cell receptor beta chains reported below all come from one sample, sequenced in a study of cytomegalovirus exposure and HLA in healthy donors. In the PCR, 60 Vbeta and 13 Jbeta primers were used. The table came from immunoSEQ multiplex PCR; TCRdb's copy has only in-frame clones and leaves some out. The table records 200,000 or so clones, 60% to 80% of them present only once. The sample consisted of PBMCs. The receptors were sampled from a young man in good health and CMV-seronegative.

This chain connects TRBV18 to TRBJ1-1; possibly TRBD1 for D (5 bases). The CDR3 has 13 residues. V dropped 0 bases and J dropped 6 bases, with 8 bases sitting between them. Looked up from germline, CDR1 is KGHSH and CDR2 is LQKENI. The chain's CDR3 is CASSPPGGAEAFF. As DNA, the CDR3 is TGTGCCAGCTCACCACCGGGGGGAGCTGAAGCTTTCTTT.

The rearrangement uses TRBV5-4 and TRBJ1-2, with D unresolved. This CDR3 is 12 amino acids long. The germline CDR1 and CDR2 sequences are SGHNT and YYREEE (reference sequence). V was pared by 5 bases and J by 2 bases, with 7 bases between. The chain's CDR3 is CASSKENYGYTF. The DNA of the CDR3 is TGTGCCAGCAGTAAGGAGAACTATGGCTACACCTTC.